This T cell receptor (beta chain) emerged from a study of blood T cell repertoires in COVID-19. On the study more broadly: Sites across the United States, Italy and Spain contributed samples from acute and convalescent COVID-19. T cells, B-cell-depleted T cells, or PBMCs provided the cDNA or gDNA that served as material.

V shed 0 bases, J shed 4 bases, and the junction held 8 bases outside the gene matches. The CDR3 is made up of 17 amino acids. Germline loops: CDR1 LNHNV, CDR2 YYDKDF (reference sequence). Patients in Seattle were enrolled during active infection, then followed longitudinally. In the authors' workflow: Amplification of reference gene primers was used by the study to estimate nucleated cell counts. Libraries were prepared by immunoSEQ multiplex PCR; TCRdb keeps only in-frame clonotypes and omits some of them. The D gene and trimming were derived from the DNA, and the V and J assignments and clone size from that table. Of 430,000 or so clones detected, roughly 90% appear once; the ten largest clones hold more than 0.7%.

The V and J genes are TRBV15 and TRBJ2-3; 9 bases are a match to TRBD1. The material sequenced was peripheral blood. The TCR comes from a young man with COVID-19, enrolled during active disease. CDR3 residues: CATSREGQGVRSDTQYF. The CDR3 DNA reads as TGTGCCACCAGCAGAGAGGGACAGGGAGTGCGATCAGATACGCAGTATTTT.